Ten or more counts support the clone carrying this TCR beta chain. Its antigen is unknown. These data belong to a study of T-cell memory formation after mild COVID-19. MiXCR, run by TCRdb on the 5' RACE reads, gives a single entry per CDR3 protein. The table records roughly 600,000 distinct CDR3 sequences, approximately 19% of them present only once. Study results and limitations: CD8+ contracting clones occupied EMRA, while CD4+ ones occupied mainly CM and EM.

This CDR3 spans 15 amino acids. Per germline, CDR1 ENHRY and CDR2 SYGVKD. V was shortened by 0 bases and J by 5 bases, with 11 bases between the two germline ends. The sequenced sample consisted of PBMCs or a T cell subset sorted from them (not recorded which). The sequence came from an adult woman who had mild COVID-19 (a few samples of this study predate the infection). Cell type and time point are not known. The chain joins TRBV10-3 to TRBJ1-5, with D perhaps TRBD1 (5 bases). Here the CDR3 reads CAISESGRGDQPQHF. The CDR3 DNA sequence: TGTGCCATCAGTGAGTCAGGGAGGGGAGATCAGCCCCAGCATTTT.